This is a list of T cell receptor beta chains from one sample in a study of TIL therapy for anti-PD-1-resistant metastatic lung cancer. The table came from immunoSEQ multiplex PCR; TCRdb's copy has only in-frame clones and leaves some out. There are 95,000 or so clones in the sample; roughly 65% occur only once, and roughly 11% lies in the top ten. Sample: tumor tissue, taken at baseline. Receptors were obtained from a person aged 25 to 79 with non-small cell lung cancer. Both conserved end residues are part of each CDR3. D genes are given only for firm matches. For some rows the clone size is stated as once, few or many, or as a class when expanded; others skip it.

TRBJ1-5,TRBV7-9,NA,many,TGTGCCAGCAGCGACGGGCCGGGAAGCAATCAGCCCCAGCATTTT,CASSDGPGSNQPQHF
TRBJ2-7,TRBV7-9,TRBD2,NA,TGTGCCAGCAGCTCCGTAGCGGGAGCCGTCTACGAGCAGTACTTC,CASSSVAGAVYEQYF
TRBJ1-4,TRBV18,NA,NA,TGTGCCAGCTCAGTATACGGGGGCGACAATGAAAAACTGTTTTTT,CASSVYGGDNEKLFF
TRBJ2-1,TRBV11-3,NA,NA,TGTGCCAGCAGCTTAGGCTCTCTTATAGGGTTCAATGAGCAGTTCTTC,CASSLGSLIGFNEQFF
TRBJ2-7,TRBV3-1/TRBV3-2,NA,NA,TGTGCCAGCAGCCAAGATCCGGTTCCCCTTTACGAGCAGTACTTC,CASSQDPVPLYEQYF
TRBJ2-5,TRBV7-2,NA,NA,TGTGCCAGCAGCCCAACACTGATGTTGGAGACCCAGTACTTC,CASSPTLMLETQYF
TRBJ1-3,TRBV5-5,NA,many,TGTGCCAGCAGCCTCACCCCGGGGAAGGGAAACACCATATATTTT,CASSLTPGKGNTIYF
TRBJ1-2,TRBV19,TRBD1,few,TGTGCCAGTAGTATCGGAAGACAGGGCCGCCCCTATGGCTACACCTTC,CASSIGRQGRPYGYTF
TRBJ2-5,TRBV19,TRBD2,NA,TGTGCCAGTAGTATGCTAGCGGGGAGCTTCCAAGAGACCCAGTACTTC,CASSMLAGSFQETQYF
TRBJ2-6,TRBV7-3,NA,NA,TGTGCCAGCAGCCCCCGGGGCGGGGGCTTAAGTGGGGCCAACGTCCTGACTTTC,CASSPRGGGLSGANVLTF
TRBJ2-1,TRBV29-1,NA,NA,TGCAGCGGGACCCTCGGGACCCTCTACAATGAGCAGTTCTTC,CSGTLGTLYNEQFF
TRBJ2-3,TRBV28,NA,NA,TGTGCCAGCAGTTTACGTGGGACGGGGTATTTT,CASSLRGTGYF
TRBJ2-3,TRBV18,TRBD2,NA,TGTGCCAGCTCATCGGGACTAGCGGTCCCGACAGATACGCAGTATTTT,CASSSGLAVPTDTQYF
TRBJ1-5,TRBV6-6,NA,NA,TGTGCCAGCAAGGACACGGGGCAGCCCCAGCATTTT,CASKDTGQPQHF
TRBJ2-1,TRBV24-1,NA,few,TGTGCCACCAGTGATTTTAGCAGAAATGAGCAGTTCTTC,CATSDFSRNEQFF
TRBJ1-5,TRBV15,NA,NA,TGTGCCACCAGCACACTAGTACTTCAGCCCCAGCATTTT,CATSTLVLQPQHF
TRBJ2-3,TRBV9,NA,NA,TGTGCCAGCAGCCGGGCCTCTAGCACAGATACGCAGTATTTT,CASSRASSTDTQYF
TRBJ2-5,TRBV18,TRBD1,NA,TGTGCCAGCTCACCGGCAGGGGGCGGGGAGACCCAGTACTTC,CASSPAGGGETQYF
TRBJ2-5,TRBV9,NA,NA,TGTGCCAGCAGCGTAGATGGGGGGGCCAACCAAGAGACCCAGTACTTC,CASSVDGGANQETQYF
TRBJ1-2,TRBV6-5,TRBD1,NA,TGTGCCAGCAACGAGGGGGCGCCTCACTATGGCTACACCTTC,CASNEGAPHYGYTF
TRBJ1-1,TRBV2,NA,many,TGTGCCAGCAGTGTCAAGGCGGGGCTCCAGGGACCCTCGAACACTGAAGCTTTCTTT,CASSVKAGLQGPSNTEAFF
TRBJ2-2,TRBV7-2,TRBD2,few,TGTGCCAGCAGCCTGACTAGCCCCGCGGCCCGCGGGGAGCTGTTTTTT,CASSLTSPAARGELFF
TRBJ1-2,TRBV19,TRBD1,many,TGTGCCAGTAGTCCGGGGACAGGCATCTATGGCTACACCTTC,CASSPGTGIYGYTF
TRBJ2-6,TRBV25-1,TRBD1,NA,TGTGCCAGCAGTGAACCGACAGGGGGTCCCTCTGGGGCCAACGTCCTGACTTTC,CASSEPTGGPSGANVLTF
TRBJ2-1,TRBV9,NA,NA,TGTGCCAGCAGCGTAGACGCACAGGTTTACAATGAGCAGTTCTTC,CASSVDAQVYNEQFF
TRBJ2-7,TRBV15,NA,NA,TGTGCCACCAGCAGAGGTCGGGGGCAGTTTTCTTACGAGCAGTACTTC,CATSRGRGQFSYEQYF
TRBJ1-2,TRBV7-9,NA,NA,TGTGCCAGCAGCCTAGAGCGTATCTATGGCTACACCTTC,CASSLERIYGYTF
TRBJ1-5,TRBV10-3,NA,NA,TGTGCCATCAGTGACCTGGGGGGCAATCAGCCCCAGCATTTT,CAISDLGGNQPQHF
TRBJ1-2,TRBV7-8,TRBD1,NA,TGTGCCAGCAGCTTTACAGGGGTCGGGGGCTACACCTTC,CASSFTGVGGYTF
TRBJ2-2,TRBV19,TRBD1,NA,TGTGCCAGTAGTAGGACAGGGTATGGTACCGGGGAGCTGTTTTTT,CASSRTGYGTGELFF
TRBJ2-5,TRBV7-3,NA,NA,TGTGCCAGCAGCCCCGCCCCAGGGCCCGGGGAGACCCAGTACTTC,CASSPAPGPGETQYF
TRBJ1-6,TRBV28,NA,NA,TGTGCCAGCCGGAGGTCCTATAATTCACCCCTCCACTTT,CASRRSYNSPLHF
TRBJ1-5,TRBV19,TRBD1,once,TGTGCCAGTAGTGCCACAGGGGCTCGGGGCAATCAGCCCCAGCATTTT,CASSATGARGNQPQHF
TRBJ1-2,TRBV5-1,NA,NA,TGCGCCAGCAGCACACAGGGTCAGGACTATGGCTACACCTTC,CASSTQGQDYGYTF
TRBJ2-3,TRBV7-9,NA,NA,TGTGCCAGCAGCACTTCTAATTGGGGAGGAGGCGATACGCAGTATTTT,CASSTSNWGGGDTQYF
TRBJ2-7,TRBV3-1/TRBV3-2,NA,few,TGTGCCAGCAGCCCGACTAGTCACGGTTCCTACGAGCAGTACTTC,CASSPTSHGSYEQYF
TRBJ2-3,TRBV19,TRBD1,medium-sized,TGTGCCAGTAGCAATCGACGACAGGGAGTGGCAGATACGCAGTATTTT,CASSNRRQGVADTQYF
TRBJ2-1,TRBV14,NA,few,TGTGCCAGCAGCCCGGGGTATGAGCAGTTCTTC,CASSPGYEQFF
TRBJ1-5,TRBV6-5,NA,NA,TGTGCCAGCAGTTATAAGGGGGGCTCTCAGCCCCAGCATTTT,CASSYKGGSQPQHF
TRBJ2-1,TRBV4-3,NA,NA,TGCGCCAGCAGCCCCGGGGTAGGTCCCTACAATGAGCAGTTCTTC,CASSPGVGPYNEQFF
TRBJ1-5,TRBV28,NA,NA,TGTGCCAGCAGTTTAGTTCATCAGCCCCAGCATTTT,CASSLVHQPQHF
TRBJ2-7,TRBV6-5,NA,few,TGTGCCAGCACCAGAACGGACACCAATCTCTACGAGCAGTACTTC,CASTRTDTNLYEQYF
TRBJ2-6,TRBV28,TRBD1,NA,TGTGCCAGCAGCGAACGACAGGGGAGCAGCTCTGGGGCCAACGTCCTGACTTTC,CASSERQGSSSGANVLTF
TRBJ2-6,TRBV7-9,NA,NA,TGTGCCAGCAGCTCCAAGATCAGCTCTGGGGCCAACGTCCTGACTTTC,CASSSKISSGANVLTF
TRBJ2-1,TRBV12-5,NA,NA,TGTGCTAGTGGTTTGTTTATCACAGGGTCCTACAATGAGCAGTTCTTC,CASGLFITGSYNEQFF
TRBJ1-4,TRBV15,NA,NA,TGTGCCACCAGCGGAGGGGAACTACCACCGAATGAAAAACTGTTTTTT,CATSGGELPPNEKLFF
TRBJ1-6,TRBV7-2,NA,few,TGTGCCAGCAGCTTCGAGGTTAGGGGATCACCCCTCCACTTT,CASSFEVRGSPLHF
TRBJ2-7,TRBV4-1,TRBD2,NA,TGCGCCAGCAGCCAAGAGCGGGGGGTCTACGAGCAGTACTTC,CASSQERGVYEQYF
TRBJ1-6,TRBV6-2/TRBV6-3,NA,NA,TGTGCCAGCAGTCCGGTCGGGGCTAATAATTCACCCCTCCACTTT,CASSPVGANNSPLHF
TRBJ2-7,TRBV5-1,NA,few,TGCGCCAGCAGCTTCCTCCCGACGGCGAGCGAGCAGTACTTC,CASSFLPTASEQYF
TRBJ1-1,TRBV6-5,NA,NA,TGTGCCAGCAAGGTGATGATGAACACTGAAGCTTTCTTT,CASKVMMNTEAFF
TRBJ1-2,TRBV7-9,NA,NA,TGTGCCAGCAGCTTAGGGCCGGGAGTAGCAGGCTACACCTTC,CASSLGPGVAGYTF
TRBJ2-1,TRBV7-9,NA,NA,TGTGCCAGCAGCTTCGGATCCGGGAATGAGCAGTTCTTC,CASSFGSGNEQFF